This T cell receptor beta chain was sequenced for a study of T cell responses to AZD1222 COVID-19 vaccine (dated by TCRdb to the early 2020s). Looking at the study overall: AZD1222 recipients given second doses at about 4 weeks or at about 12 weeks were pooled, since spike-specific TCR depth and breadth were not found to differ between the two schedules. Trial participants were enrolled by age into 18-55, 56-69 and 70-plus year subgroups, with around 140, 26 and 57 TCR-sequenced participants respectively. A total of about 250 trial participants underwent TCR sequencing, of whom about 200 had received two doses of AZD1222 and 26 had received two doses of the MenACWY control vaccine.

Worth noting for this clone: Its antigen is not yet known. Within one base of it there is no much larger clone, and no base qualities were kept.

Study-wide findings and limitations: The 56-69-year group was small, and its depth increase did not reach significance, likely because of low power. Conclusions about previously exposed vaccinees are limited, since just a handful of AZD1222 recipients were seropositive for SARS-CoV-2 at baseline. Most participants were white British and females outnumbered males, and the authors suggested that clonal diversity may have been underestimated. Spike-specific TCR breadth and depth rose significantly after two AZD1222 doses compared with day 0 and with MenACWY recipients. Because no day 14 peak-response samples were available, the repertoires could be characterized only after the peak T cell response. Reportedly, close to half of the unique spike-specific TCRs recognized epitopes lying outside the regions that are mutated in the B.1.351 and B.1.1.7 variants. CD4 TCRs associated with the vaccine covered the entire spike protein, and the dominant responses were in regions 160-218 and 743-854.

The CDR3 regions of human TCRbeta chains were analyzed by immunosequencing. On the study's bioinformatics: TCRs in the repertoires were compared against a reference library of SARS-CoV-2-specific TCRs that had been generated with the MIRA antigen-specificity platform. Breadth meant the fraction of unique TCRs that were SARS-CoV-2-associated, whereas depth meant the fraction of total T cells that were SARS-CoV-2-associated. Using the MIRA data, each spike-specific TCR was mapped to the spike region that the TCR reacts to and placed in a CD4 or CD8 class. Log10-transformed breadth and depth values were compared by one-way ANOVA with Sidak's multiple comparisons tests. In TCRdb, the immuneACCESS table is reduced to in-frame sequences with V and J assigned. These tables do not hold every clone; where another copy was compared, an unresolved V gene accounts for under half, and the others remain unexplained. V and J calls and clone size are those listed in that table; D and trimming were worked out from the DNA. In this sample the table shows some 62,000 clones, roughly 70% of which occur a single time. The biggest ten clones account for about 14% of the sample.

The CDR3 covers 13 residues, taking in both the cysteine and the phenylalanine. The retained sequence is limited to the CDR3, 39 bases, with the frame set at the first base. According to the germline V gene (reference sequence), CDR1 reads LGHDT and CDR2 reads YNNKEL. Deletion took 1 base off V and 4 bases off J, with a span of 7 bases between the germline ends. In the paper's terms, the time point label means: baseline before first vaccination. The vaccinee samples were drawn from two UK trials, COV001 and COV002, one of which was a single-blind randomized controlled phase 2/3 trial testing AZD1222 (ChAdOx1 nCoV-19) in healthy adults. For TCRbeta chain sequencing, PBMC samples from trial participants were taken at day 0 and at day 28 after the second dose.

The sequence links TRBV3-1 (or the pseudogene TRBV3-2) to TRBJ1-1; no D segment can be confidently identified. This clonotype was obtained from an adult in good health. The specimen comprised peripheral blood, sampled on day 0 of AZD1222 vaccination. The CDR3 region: CASSQGEVTEAFF. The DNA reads TGTGCCAGCAGCCAAGGGGAAGTCACTGAAGCTTTCTTT.